This note documents a single TCR beta chain sequence. This sample was taken from a study of cytomegalovirus exposure and HLA in healthy donors. CDR1 is SGHRS, CDR2 YFSETQ, per germline. Trimming removed 4 bases from V and 0 bases from J, with 7 bases in between. The CDR3 is 13 residues long. 13 Jbeta primers and 60 Vbeta primers were used for the PCR. Clones were sequenced by immunoSEQ multiplex PCR, and TCRdb holds only the in-frame ones, with some missing. The profile covers about 120,000 clones, with 75% appearing a single time and just under 3% taken by the ten largest. This TCR came from a woman in her 40s in good health and CMV-seropositive. The sequencing input was PBMCs. The chain uses TRBV5-1 and TRBJ2-5; D is perhaps TRBD1 (5 bases). DNA for the CDR3: TGCGCCAGCAGCGCGGACAACCAAGAGACCCAGTACTTC. Translating gives CASSADNQETQYF.